What follows are 31 T cell receptor beta chains derived from one specimen sequenced in a study of patients and donors after allogeneic stem cell transplantation. TCRdb reprocessed the RT-PCR reads with MiXCR, giving one entry per CDR3 protein. This repertoire shows about 160,000 distinct CDR3 sequences, roughly 24% found once; its top ten account for 25% to 30%. The sample consisted of blood, either unsorted or a sorted T cell fraction (not recorded which). These receptors all stem from a human donor who was either an allogeneic HSCT recipient or a stem cell or donor lymphocyte infusion donor (not recorded which). It is not recorded whose cells these are; they may come from a transplant donor.

This clonotype was picked up a small number of times. This chain connects TRBV9 to TRBJ2-5, with a tentative D call TRBD2 (5 bases). Germline V gives CDR1 SGDLS, CDR2 YYNGEE. The CDR3 sequence is 13 residues long. V was cut by 2 bases and J by 3 bases, with 8 bases left in between. The CDR3 nucleotides read TGTGCCAGCAGCGTCGGGATTGAAGAGACCCAGTACTTC. Residues: CASSVGIEETQYF.

This clonotype was seen a handful of times. V usage is TRBV12-3 or TRBV12-4 and J usage is TRBJ1-2, with D unclear. This CDR3 is 12 amino acids long. Trimming cost V 8 bases and J 4 bases, with 11 bases left between them. The CDR3 here is CASGIGLYGYTF. The CDR3 coding sequence is TGTGCCAGCGGGATCGGGCTCTATGGCTACACCTTC.

This chain joins TRBV10-3 and TRBJ1-1, with a possible D match to TRBD1 (5 bases). Germline CDR1 ENHRY, CDR2 SYGVKD. Trimming stripped 5 bases from V and 1 base from J, with 11 bases between. CDR3 length equals 14 residues. CDR3 coding DNA: TGTGCCATCAGTTCGGACATAGGGAACACTGAAGCTTTCTTT. Protein: CAISSDIGNTEAFF.

The rearrangement joins TRBV12-3 or TRBV12-4 to TRBJ2-7; D unresolved. The CDR3 covers 16 residues. Trimming took off 5 bases at V and 0 bases at J, with 17 bases between the two ends. The chain's CDR3 is CASSPWNVHDSYEQYF. The CDR3 region has the DNA TGTGCCAGCAGTCCCTGGAACGTTCACGACTCCTACGAGCAGTACTTC.

This clonotype has a handful of counts. V and J are TRBV20-1 and TRBJ1-2; possibly TRBD1 for D (6 bases). Germline V gives CDR1 DFQATT, CDR2 SNEGSKA (reference sequence). The CDR3 runs to 11 residues. V was trimmed by 6 bases and J by 8 bases, leaving 13 bases between them. The CDR3 loop is CSAAGGGGYTF. CDR3 DNA sequence: TGCAGTGCCGCCGGAGGGGGGGGCTACACCTTC.

This clonotype has at least ten counts. J is TRBJ1-1 and V is TRBV10-2, with D possibly matching TRBD1 (5 bases). The germline CDR1 and CDR2 sequences are WSHSY and SAAADI. V lost 10 bases and J 0 bases, leaving 18 bases between the germline ends. This CDR3 contains 15 residues. Here the CDR3 DNA reads TGCGCCACGACTATCCGGGGACCGATGAACACTGAAGCTTTCTTT. Protein product: CATTIRGPMNTEAFF.

This clonotype was counted at least ten times. The rearrangement joins TRBV12-3 or TRBV12-4 to TRBJ1-3, with no clear D. This CDR3 contains 14 residues. Trimming left V 7 bases short and J 0 bases short, with 10 bases between. CDR3: CASMAASSGNTIYF. As DNA, the CDR3 is TGTGCCAGCATGGCGGCTAGCTCTGGAAACACCATATATTTT.

The chain combines TRBV18 with TRBJ2-5; maybe TRBD1 (6 bases). The ends were cut back, 3 bases at V and 2 bases at J, with 13 bases in the middle. CDR1 KGHSH and CDR2 LQKENI come from the germline V gene. The CDR3 totals 15 residues. CDR3 nucleotide sequence: TGTGCCAGCTCACCCCGGGACAAAAAACAAGAGACCCAGTACTTC. Translating it yields CASSPRDKKQETQYF. Looking up the rest from reference TRBV18 and TRBJ2-5 gives the full variable domain: NAGVMQNPRHLVRRRGQEARLRCSPMKGHSHVYWYRQLPEEGLKFMVYLQKENIIDESGMPKERFSAEFPKEGPSILRIQQVVRGDSAAYFCASSPRDKKQETQYFGPGTRLLVL.

The J gene is TRBJ1-2, the V gene TRBV4-3; 9 bases agree with TRBD1. Trimming cost V 0 bases and J 4 bases; bases outside gene matches: 6. Germline-derived CDR1 and CDR2 are LGHNA and YSLEER. This CDR3 is built from 16 residues. The CDR3 here is CASSQEGQGPLYGYTF. The CDR3 DNA is TGCGCCAGCAGCCAAGAGGGACAGGGACCACTCTATGGCTACACCTTC.

The chain couples TRBV20-1 to TRBJ2-3; tentatively, D is TRBD1 (5 bases). V was cut by 0 bases and J by 0 bases, with 13 bases left in between. Looked up from germline, CDR1 is DFQATT and CDR2 is SNEGSKA (reference sequence). CDR3 size: 16 residues. The CDR3 DNA reads TGCAGTGCTAGAGACAGGGCAGGCCCTAGCACAGATACGCAGTATTTT. Protein: CSARDRAGPSTDTQYF.

The V gene is TRBV29-1, the J gene TRBJ1-2, with 7 bases identical to TRBD1. V gave up 5 bases and J gave up 5 bases; unmatched junction bases: 5. Germline CDR1 is SQVTM and CDR2 is ANQGSEA. The CDR3 sequence is 12 residues long. CDR3 in amino acids: CSVPGQEYGYTF. Written as DNA, the CDR3 is TGCAGCGTTCCCGGACAGGAGTATGGCTACACCTTC.

The chain uses TRBV5-1 and TRBJ2-1, with 9 nucleotides matching TRBD2. The V segment lost 4 bases and the J segment 7 bases; nucleotides outside the gene matches: 12. CDR3 length equals 16 residues. CDR1 SGHRS and CDR2 YFSETQ come from the germline V gene. The CDR3 coding sequence is TGCGCCAGCAGCCAGTTGGTAGCGGGGGAAGGGAATGAGCAGTTCTTC. This encodes CASSQLVAGEGNEQFF.

This clonotype was seen a few times. The J gene is TRBJ2-3, the V gene TRBV20-1, with 8 bases lining up with TRBD2. Looked up from germline, CDR1 is DFQATT and CDR2 is SNEGSKA (reference sequence). This CDR3 region has 14 residues. Trimming took 5 bases from V and 0 from J; bases not matched to a gene: 4. The CDR3 DNA is TGCAGTGCTTCCGGGGGGGCGAGCACAGATACGCAGTATTTT. The encoded protein is CSASGGASTDTQYF.

This clonotype has only a few counts. The V and J genes are TRBV29-1 and TRBJ2-1; D tentatively fits TRBD1 or TRBD2 (5 bases each). Germline V gene sequence: CDR1 SQVTM, CDR2 ANQGSEA. The V end was cut by 3 bases, the J end by 2 bases, with 11 bases between. This CDR3 has 14 residues. The CDR3 DNA reads as TGCAGCGTTGAGGACCGGGGCCCCTACAATGAGCAGTTCTTC. This gives the protein CSVEDRGPYNEQFF.

V and J are TRBV5-6 and TRBJ1-1; D gene unclear. The CDR3 runs 13 residues. V lost 1 base and J lost 4, with 8 bases in between. Looked up from germline, CDR1 is SGHDT and CDR2 is YYEEEE. The CDR3 reads CASSLWGTTEAFF. The CDR3 DNA sequence: TGTGCCAGCAGCTTGTGGGGAACCACTGAAGCTTTCTTT.

Notes on this clonotype: One end of the junction fails to match germline, which may point to a read error. The V gene is TRBV24-1, the J gene TRBJ2-1; TRBD2 is a possible D gene (5 bases). Per the germline V gene, CDR1 is KGHDR and CDR2 is SFDVKD. This CDR3 comprises 13 residues. CDR3 coding DNA: TGTCCCACCGGGGAAAACTACTACAATGAGCAGTTCTTC. Translating it yields CPTGENYYNEQFF.

The V and J genes are TRBV20-1 and TRBJ2-7, with 9 bases aligning to TRBD1. Germline V lookup: CDR1 DFQATT, CDR2 SNEGSKA (reference sequence). The length of the CDR3 is 14 residues. V dropped 3 bases and J dropped 2; count of bases not matched to a gene: 5. Written as DNA, the CDR3 is TGCAGTGCTAGGTATACAGGGGGCACCTACGAGCAGTACTTC. This codes for CSARYTGGTYEQYF.

This chain joins TRBV20-1 and TRBJ1-2, with unresolved D. CDR3 length: 16 amino acids. Germline-derived CDR1 and CDR2 are DFQATT and SNEGSKA (reference sequence). V lost 0 bases and J lost 0, with 14 bases in between. In nucleotides, the CDR3 is TGCAGTGCTAGAGATGGCCGGGAGGTGGCTAACTATGGCTACACCTTC. Residues: CSARDGREVANYGYTF.

This clonotype was counted only a few times. The V gene is TRBV5-1, the J gene TRBJ1-2; D call uncertain. Germline CDR1 reads SGHRS; CDR2 reads YFSETQ. The CDR3 spans 14 residues. With 2 bases removed from V and 2 bases from J, the gap between germline ends came to 10 bases. CDR3 sequence: CASSFGELNYGYTF. CDR3 coding DNA: TGCGCCAGCAGCTTTGGGGAATTAAACTATGGCTACACCTTC.

The chain has TRBV12-3 or TRBV12-4 and TRBJ1-2; 7 bases are a match to TRBD1. The CDR3 contains 19 residues. The junction had 20 bases not matched to a gene; V was cut back by 1 base and J by 6 bases. The DNA of the CDR3 is TGTGCCAGCAGTTTAGTCTCCATACCAGCAGACAGGGCGTCGGATGGCTACACCTTC. Encoded protein: CASSLVSIPADRASDGYTF.

This rearrangement joins TRBV4-1 to TRBJ2-7; D perhaps matches TRBD2 (6 bases). The CDR3 runs to 15 residues. Trimming removed 0 bases from V and 6 bases from J, with 15 bases in between. Germline CDR1 and CDR2: MGHRA and YSYEKL. The CDR3 DNA sequence: TGCGCCAGCAGCCAAGATTGCGGGATAAGGTGCGAGCAGTACTTC. It codes for CASSQDCGIRCEQYF.

The chain is built from TRBV19 and TRBJ1-3, with D perhaps TRBD1 (6 bases). The CDR3 spans 14 residues. Trimming took off 3 bases at V and 4 bases at J, with 10 bases between the two ends. Germline CDR1 is LNHDA and CDR2 is SQIVND (reference sequence). CDR3 sequence (DNA): TGTGCCAGTAGTATGACAGGTGGAGGAAACACCATATATTTT. Residues: CASSMTGGGNTIYF.

This clonotype has a handful of counts. The genes are TRBV12-3 or TRBV12-4 and TRBJ1-4, with no clear D. The CDR3 sequence is 16 residues long. V lost 5 bases and J lost 8, with 21 bases in between. CDR3 DNA: TGTGCCAGCAGTCAGATGTTGGTCCCTGGGCGCGAAAAACTGTTTTTT. The encoded protein is CASSQMLVPGREKLFF.

This clonotype showed up just a few times. This chain uses TRBV12-3 or TRBV12-4 with TRBJ1-2; a possible D gene is TRBD1 (6 bases). The CDR3 length is 16 residues. V lost 3 bases and J lost 1, with 15 bases in between. In DNA form, the CDR3 reads TGTGCCAGCAGTTTCCCAGGGACACTAATTAACTATGGCTACACCTTC. Amino acids: CASSFPGTLINYGYTF.

This clonotype appeared many times. The chain is built from TRBV20-1 and TRBJ2-3; no firm D call. V lost 0 bases and J 1 base, leaving 14 bases between the germline ends. Germline-derived CDR1 and CDR2 are DFQATT and SNEGSKA (reference sequence). This CDR3 region has 16 residues. The CDR3 coding sequence is TGCAGTGCTAGAGATCTGCTAGTTGGCGGCACAGATACGCAGTATTTT. Encoded protein: CSARDLLVGGTDTQYF.

The chain employs TRBV20-1 and TRBJ1-3; D ambiguous. In germline, CDR1 is DFQATT, CDR2 SNEGSKA (reference sequence). Trimming took off 3 bases at V and 7 bases at J, with 10 bases between the two ends. The CDR3 is 12 amino acids. CDR3 DNA sequence: TGCAGTGCTAGGGGGAACTGGAACACCATATATTTT. Translated: CSARGNWNTIYF.

The rearrangement links TRBV29-1 to TRBJ2-1; TRBD1 matches 10 bases. V trimming: 6 bases; J trimming: 4 bases; junction bases outside the gene matches: 9. The CDR3 totals 15 residues. The germline V gene encodes CDR1 SQVTM and CDR2 ANQGSEA. In nucleotides, the CDR3 is TGCAGCGTCTACCTTGACAGGGGGCGGTACAATGAGCAGTTCTTC. Translating gives CSVYLDRGRYNEQFF.

The rearrangement links TRBV20-1 to TRBJ1-2; 9 bases map to TRBD1. CDR3 length: 18 amino acids. J was trimmed by 5 bases and V by 3 bases; bases with no gene match: 19. Per the germline V gene, CDR1 is DFQATT and CDR2 is SNEGSKA (reference sequence). This CDR3 is CSARSRDRVPFFWYGYTF. The CDR3 bases are TGCAGTGCTAGGTCCCGGGACAGGGTACCTTTTTTTTGGTATGGCTACACCTTC.

This clonotype was detected a few times. This rearrangement joins TRBV20-1 to TRBJ1-6; TRBD1 is a possible D gene (6 bases). V gave up 0 bases and J gave up 10 bases, with 16 bases separating them. CDR1 DFQATT and CDR2 SNEGSKA come from the germline V gene (reference sequence). This CDR3 contains 15 residues. The CDR3 is CSARDQQGSLSPLHF. The CDR3 region has the DNA TGCAGTGCTAGAGACCAACAGGGCTCGTTGTCACCCCTCCACTTT.

The rearrangement uses TRBV27 and TRBJ1-1; D is uncertain. Per the germline V gene, CDR1 is MNHEY and CDR2 is SMNVEV (reference sequence). Trimming stripped 3 bases from V and 4 bases from J, with 12 bases between. The CDR3 consists of 14 residues. CDR3 sequence: CASSFYADPTEAFF. The DNA of the CDR3 is TGTGCCAGCAGTTTTTATGCTGACCCCACTGAAGCTTTCTTT.

This chain links TRBV28 with TRBJ1-2; D is unclear. Germline V gene data show CDR1 as MDHEN and CDR2 as SYDVKM. The V gene lost 4 bases and the J gene lost 2 bases, with 8 bases spanning the gap. The CDR3 contains 13 residues. The CDR3 region is CASSSGWNYGYTF. CDR3 DNA: TGTGCCAGCAGTTCCGGTTGGAACTATGGCTACACCTTC.